Sequencing of this TCR beta chain was carried out in a study of OX40 agonist ivuxolimab in advanced cancers. Overall study: While on treatment, patients had intravenous ivuxolimab at 0.01 to 10 mg/kg every 2 weeks.

TCRdb's table, derived via immunoSEQ multiplex PCR, lists solely in-frame clones and lacks some. The top ten hold approximately 68% of the sample, which has about 16,000 clones, 84% seen once. The sample consisted of CD4+ or CD8+ T cells sorted from blood, taken in a trial of the OX40 agonist ivuxolimab. This clonotype originated in an adult with an advanced solid tumor such as melanoma, head and neck, liver or kidney cancer.

The CDR3 nucleotides read TGTGCCAGCAGCTTAAGACAGGGGTTCTCGGATGGCTACACCTTC. It yields the protein CASSLRQGFSDGYTF. V usage is TRBV13 and J usage is TRBJ1-2, with 8 bases identical to TRBD1. This CDR3 region has 15 residues. CDR1 and CDR2 from the germline V gene are PRHDT and FYEKMQ (reference sequence). V was clipped by 2 bases and J by 6 bases; unmatched bases: 8.